What follows are 4 T cell receptor beta chains derived from one specimen sequenced in a study of CXCR3-negative and CXCR3-positive naive CD8 T cells. In preparing the TRB cDNA libraries, 5' RACE with UMI labels was used. TCRdb re-called the 5' RACE reads and shows each CDR3 protein once, DNA omitted. The sample holds fewer than 60,000 distinct CDR3 sequences. What was sequenced was naive CXCR3- CD8+ T cells from blood. The sample's subset: CD45RO-CCR7+CD27+CD95- naive CD8+ T cells lacking CXCR3 (TNR3-). These receptors originate from a human donor in good health. Some clones in this sample may be carry-over from other donors' samples.

The chain uses TRBV29-1 and TRBJ1-1; the D call of TRBD1 rests on TCRdb alone, since no DNA is present to check it. Looked up from germline, CDR1 is SQVTM and CDR2 is ANQGSEA. The CDR3 has 12 amino acids. CDR3: CSVEKGYTEAFF.

The rearrangement uses TRBV28 and TRBJ2-7; TCRdb's assignment of TRBD2 cannot be checked, as there is no DNA. The CDR3 covers 14 residues. Per germline, CDR1 MDHEN and CDR2 SYDVKM. The chain's CDR3 is CASSTQASGYEQYF.

The chain uses TRBV12-3 or TRBV12-4 and TRBJ2-1. The CDR3 consists of 13 residues. The CDR3 here is CASSLVRSDEQFF.

The chain is built from TRBV4-1 and TRBJ2-1. The CDR3 consists of 13 residues. CDR1 and CDR2 (germline): MGHRA, YSYEKL. CDR3 loop: CASSQVGGNEQFF.